The rows below give T cell receptor beta chains drawn from one sample of a study of CD8+CD57+ T cells in acquired aplastic anemia. Each CDR3 protein gets one entry after TCRdb re-called the reads with MiXCR. The sample yields tens of thousands of distinct CDR3 sequences, roughly 70% seen once. Sequencing was done on a sample of sorted CD4+, CD8+, or CD8+CD57+ T cells (not recorded which) from PBMCs. The receptor source for this set is a human donor with aplastic anemia. CDR3s include the opening cysteine and the closing phenylalanine or tryptophan. The D gene is left open where the match is weak. Some rows have no size entry. The others give once, few or many, or a class for an expanded clone.

>TRBJ2-7|-|TRBV19|TRBD1
CASSGTGRNEQYF
TGTGCCAGTAGTGGGACAGGGCGTAACGAGCAGTACTTC
>TRBJ2-2|-|TRBV7-2|-
CASSLGHTGELFF
TGTGCCAGCAGCTTAGGCCACACCGGGGAGCTGTTTTTT
>TRBJ2-5|-|TRBV7-6|-
CASSLYDGETQYF
TGTGCCAGCAGCTTATACGACGGGGAGACCCAGTACTTC
>TRBJ1-1|few|TRBV19|-
CASSSGQSEAFF
TGTGCCAGCAGCTCCGGACAGTCTGAAGCTTTCTTT
>TRBJ2-1|many|TRBV20-1|TRBD2
CSARAWTSGRRGTEQFF
TGCAGTGCTAGGGCATGGACTAGCGGGCGGAGGGGGACTGAGCAGTTCTTC
>TRBJ1-1|-|TRBV7-3|-
CASSLRQGNTEAFF
TGTGCCAGCAGCTTAAGGCAGGGGAACACTGAAGCTTTCTTT
>TRBJ1-1|-|TRBV5-1|TRBD1
CASSLGHKEGAVAEAFF
TGCGCCAGCAGCTTGGGCCATAAAGAGGGGGCCGTAGCTGAAGCTTTCTTT
>TRBJ2-1|-|TRBV7-9|-
CASSSYDEQFF
TGTGCCAGCAGCTCTTACGATGAGCAGTTCTTC
>TRBJ1-6|-|TRBV2|-
CASSEGRGQRSPLHF
TGTGCCAGCAGTGAAGGGCGGGGCCAACGATCACCCCTCCACTTT
>TRBJ1-1|-|TRBV7-2|-
CASSRQINTEAFF
TGTGCCAGCAGCCGACAGATTAACACTGAAGCTTTCTTT
>TRBJ2-1|-|TRBV2|TRBD1
CASSGPTGDNERFF
TGTGCCAGCAGTGGCCCGACAGGGGACAATGAGCGGTTCTTC
>TRBJ2-7|-|TRBV7-2|TRBD2
CASSLAGGPAGEQYF
TGTGCCAGCAGCTTGGCGGGGGGACCGGCAGGCGAGCAGTACTTC
>TRBJ1-5|-|TRBV15|TRBD1
CATSIRTGEDTQHF
TGTGCCACCAGCATCCGGACAGGGGAGGATACCCAGCATTTT
>TRBJ1-1|-|TRBV25-1|-
CASSAYSGTPSSQAFF
TGTGCCAGCAGTGCCTACTCCGGGACACCTAGTTCCCAAGCTTTCTTT
>TRBJ2-1|-|TRBV10-3|-
CAISESRGRRYNEQFF
TGTGCCATCAGTGAGAGCAGAGGGAGAAGATACAATGAGCAGTTCTTC
>TRBJ2-1|few|TRBV25-1|-
CASSESLGLHNEQFF
TGTGCCAGCAGTGAATCTCTGGGACTTCACAATGAGCAGTTCTTC
>TRBJ2-7|-|TRBV7-2|-
CASRLGLMSSYEQYF
TGTGCCAGCAGATTGGGACTGATGAGCTCCTACGAGCAGTACTTC
>TRBJ2-7|-|TRBV15|-
CATSRKGVGYEQYF
TGTGCCACCAGCAGAAAGGGAGTAGGCTACGAGCAGTACTTC
>TRBJ2-7|-|TRBV7-9|-
CASSDTGIYEQYF
TGTGCCAGCAGTGACACAGGTATTTACGAGCAGTACTTC
>TRBJ2-1|few|TRBV20-1|-
CSAVRDDYNEQFF
TGCAGTGCCGTCCGGGACGACTACAATGAGCAGTTCTTC
>TRBJ1-2|-|TRBV19|-
CASSDTGNYGYTF
TGTGCCAGTAGCGATACAGGGAACTATGGCTACACCTTC
>TRBJ2-1|-|TRBV15|-
CATSSPPTGLNEQFF
TGTGCCACCAGCAGCCCCCCGACGGGGCTCAATGAGCAGTTCTTC
>TRBJ2-3|-|TRBV20-1|TRBD1
CSARDPRGKADTQYF
TGCAGTGCTAGAGATCCCAGGGGGAAAGCAGATACGCAGTATTTT
>TRBJ1-6|few|TRBV19|-
CASTEGGLRGSPLHF
TGTGCCAGTACCGAGGGAGGCCTTAGGGGTTCACCCCTCCACTTT
>TRBJ2-7|-|TRBV10-3|-
CAISGTPVSYEQYF
TGTGCCATCAGCGGGACACCAGTCAGCTACGAGCAGTACTTC
>TRBJ2-7|-|TRBV24-1|-
CATSDFPPGEQYF
TGTGCCACCAGTGATTTTCCCCCCGGGGAGCAGTACTTC
>TRBJ2-1|-|TRBV24-1|TRBD2
CAAAAGGPSEQFF
TGTGCCGCCGCAGCGGGGGGCCCGTCTGAGCAGTTCTTC
>TRBJ1-2|-|TRBV15|-
CATSRNVDNYGYTF
TGTGCCACCAGCAGAAACGTAGACAACTATGGCTACACCTTC
>TRBJ2-5|-|TRBV3-1|TRBD2
CASSPFRLAGEETQYF
TGTGCCAGCAGCCCGTTTCGGCTAGCGGGAGAAGAGACCCAGTACTTC
>TRBJ2-7|-|TRBV7-8|-
CASSLARKGGEQYF
TGTGCCAGCAGCTTAGCCCGAAAAGGGGGCGAGCAGTACTTC
>TRBJ1-2|once|TRBV7-9|TRBD1
CASRTGTGSYGYTF
TGTGCCAGCAGAACCGGGACAGGGTCCTATGGCTACACCTTC
>TRBJ1-1|-|TRBV2|TRBD1
CASSTRRGNTEAFF
TGTGCCAGTTCTACCCGCAGGGGGAATACTGAAGCTTTCTTT
>TRBJ1-1|-|TRBV10-3|-
CAISEGPGSGTEAFF
TGTGCCATCAGTGAAGGCCCAGGGTCGGGGACTGAAGCTTTCTTT
>TRBJ2-3|-|TRBV4-2|-
CASSQEAPPRADTQYF
TGTGCCAGCAGCCAAGAGGCACCCCCGCGAGCAGATACGCAGTATTTT
>TRBJ2-5|-|TRBV5-1|-
CASSLLGWRETQYF
TGCGCCAGCAGCTTGCTCGGATGGAGGGAGACCCAGTACTTC
>TRBJ2-1|-|TRBV24-1|TRBD1
CATSDTDRDEQFF
TGTGCCACCAGTGACACCGACAGGGATGAGCAGTTCTTC
>TRBJ1-4|-|TRBV10-1|-
CASSDGSTNEKLFF
TGCGCCAGCAGTGACGGGTCAACTAATGAAAAACTGTTTTTT
>TRBJ2-7|-|TRBV19|-
CASSPGTPRHEQYF
TGTGCCAGTAGTCCCGGGACACCCCGCCACGAGCAGTACTTC
>TRBJ2-4|few|TRBV2|-
CASSYYGGARGKNIQYF
TGTGCCAGCAGTTATTACGGAGGGGCTCGGGGCAAAAACATTCAGTACTTC
>TRBJ2-1|-|TRBV7-6|TRBD2
CASSFSGLAINEQFF
TGTGCCAGCAGCTTTTCGGGACTAGCAATAAATGAGCAGTTCTTC
>TRBJ1-1|-|TRBV15|-
CASSILGTKTEAFF
TGTGCCAGCAGTATTCTCGGGACGAAAACTGAAGCTTTCTTT
>TRBJ2-7|-|TRBV6-5|TRBD1
CASSYAGQGYEQYF
TGTGCCAGCAGTTACGCGGGACAGGGCTACGAGCAGTACTTC
>TRBJ1-2|-|TRBV10-2|-
CASIGEGYYGYTF
TGCGCCTCCATTGGGGAAGGGTACTATGGCTACACCTTC
>TRBJ1-2|-|TRBV7-9|-
CASSLGGANYGYTF
TGTGCCAGCAGCTTAGGGGGGGCTAACTATGGCTACACCTTC
>TRBJ2-1|-|TRBV15|-
CATSRDRGQYNEQFF
TGTGCCACCAGCAGAGATCGAGGACAGTACAATGAGCAGTTCTTC
>TRBJ2-3|-|TRBV5-1|TRBD1
CASSSGTGDADTQYF
TGCGCCAGCAGCTCCGGGACAGGGGATGCAGATACGCAGTATTTT
>TRBJ1-5|-|TRBV15|TRBD1
CATSRPARGTGWDGQPQHF
TGTGCCACCAGCAGGCCCGCGAGGGGGACAGGGTGGGACGGTCAGCCCCAGCATTTT
>TRBJ2-1|-|TRBV10-3|-
CAMRGDYNEQFF
TGTGCCATGCGGGGAGATTACAATGAGCAGTTCTTC
>TRBJ1-2|-|TRBV2|-
CASSEGQNYGYTF
TGTGCCAGCAGTGAAGGTCAGAACTATGGCTACACCTTC
>TRBJ2-5|-|TRBV15|TRBD2
CATSRPGGGQETQYF
TGTGCCACCAGCAGACCTGGGGGGGGGCAAGAGACCCAGTACTTC
>TRBJ2-5|-|TRBV10-3|-
CAISQGIQETQYF
TGTGCCATCAGCCAGGGAATCCAAGAGACCCAGTACTTC
>TRBJ2-7|-|TRBV10-2|TRBD2
CACSPGTSGRSEQYF
TGCGCCTGCAGCCCCGGGACTAGCGGGAGGAGCGAGCAGTACTTC
>TRBJ2-7|-|TRBV29-1|-
CSVTDGIYEQYF
TGCAGCGTGACGGACGGAATCTACGAGCAGTACTTC
>TRBJ2-3|few|TRBV29-1|TRBD2
CSVAGLAGAADTQYF
TGCAGCGTTGCAGGACTAGCGGGGGCCGCGGATACGCAGTATTTT
>TRBJ2-3|-|TRBV24-1|-
CATSDFALRDGTDTQYF
TGTGCCACCAGTGATTTTGCCCTCCGGGATGGCACAGATACGCAGTATTTT
>TRBJ1-1|-|TRBV10-1|-
CASRAPTGEAFF
TGCGCCAGCAGAGCCCCGACAGGTGAAGCTTTCTTT
>TRBJ1-2|-|TRBV20-1|-
CSATGTSNYGYTF
TGCAGTGCTACCGGGACCTCTAACTATGGCTACACCTTC
>TRBJ2-1|-|TRBV20-1|TRBD2
CSARDSGRISYNEQFF
TGCAGTGCTAGAGACAGCGGGAGAATCTCCTACAATGAGCAGTTCTTC
>TRBJ2-2|-|TRBV24-1|-
CATSDSTGQYTGELFF
TGTGCCACCAGTGACTCCACGGGACAATACACCGGGGAGCTGTTTTTT